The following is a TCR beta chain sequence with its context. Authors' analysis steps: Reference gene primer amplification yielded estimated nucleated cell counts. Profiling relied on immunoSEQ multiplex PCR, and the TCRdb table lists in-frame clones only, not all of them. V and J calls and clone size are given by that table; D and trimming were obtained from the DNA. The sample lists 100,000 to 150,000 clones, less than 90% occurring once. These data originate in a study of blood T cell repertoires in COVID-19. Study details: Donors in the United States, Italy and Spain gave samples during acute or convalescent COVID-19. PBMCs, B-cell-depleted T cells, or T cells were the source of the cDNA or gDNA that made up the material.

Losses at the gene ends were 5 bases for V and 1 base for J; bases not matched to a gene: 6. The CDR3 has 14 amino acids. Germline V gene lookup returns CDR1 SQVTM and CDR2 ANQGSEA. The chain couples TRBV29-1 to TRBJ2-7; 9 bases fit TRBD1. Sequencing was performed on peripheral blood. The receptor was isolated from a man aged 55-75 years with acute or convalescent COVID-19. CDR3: CSVRTGGGSYEQYF. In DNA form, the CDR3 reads TGCAGCGTTCGAACAGGGGGCGGGTCCTACGAGCAGTACTTC.